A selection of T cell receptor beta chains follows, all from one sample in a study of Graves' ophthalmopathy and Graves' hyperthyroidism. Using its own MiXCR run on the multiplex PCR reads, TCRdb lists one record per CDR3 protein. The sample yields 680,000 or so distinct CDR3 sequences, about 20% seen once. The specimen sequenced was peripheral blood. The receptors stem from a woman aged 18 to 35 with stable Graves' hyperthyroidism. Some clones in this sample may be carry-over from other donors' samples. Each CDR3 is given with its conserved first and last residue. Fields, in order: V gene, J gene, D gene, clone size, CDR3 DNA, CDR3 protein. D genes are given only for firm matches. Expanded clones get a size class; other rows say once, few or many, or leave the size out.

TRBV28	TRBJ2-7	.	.	TGTGCCAGCAGTCCCTCACATCAAACGAACTCCTACGAGCAGTACTTC	CASSPSHQTNSYEQYF
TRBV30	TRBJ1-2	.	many	TGTGCCTGGAGCCGAGGGACGTCGAACTATGGCTACACCTTC	CAWSRGTSNYGYTF
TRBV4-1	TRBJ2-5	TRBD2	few	TGCGCCAGCAGCCTCCTTAGCGGGGGGAACCAAGAGACCCAGTACTTC	CASSLLSGGNQETQYF
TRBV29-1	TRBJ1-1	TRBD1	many	TGCAGCGTTCTCAAAGGTCGGGGACAGGTGAACACTGAAGCTTTCTTT	CSVLKGRGQVNTEAFF
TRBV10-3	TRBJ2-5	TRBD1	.	TGTGCCATCAGAGAAGGGACAGGGGGACGACAAGAGACCCAGTACTTC	CAIREGTGGRQETQYF
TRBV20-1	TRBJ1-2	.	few	TGCAGTGCTAGGCCCCATCCGGCGGGGATGAATAAAGCTAACTATGGCTACACCTTC	CSARPHPAGMNKANYGYTF
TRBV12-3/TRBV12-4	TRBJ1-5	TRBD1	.	TGTGCCAGCAGTCTTAGACAGGGACAGAATCAGCCCCAGCATTTT	CASSLRQGQNQPQHF
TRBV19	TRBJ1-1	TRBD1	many	TGTGCCAGTAGTACCGGACAGGGGGCGCAAACTGAAGCTTTCTTT	CASSTGQGAQTEAFF
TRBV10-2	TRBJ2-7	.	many	TGCGCCAGCAGTGAGTCCGGACCAGTCTACGAGCAGTACTTC	CASSESGPVYEQYF
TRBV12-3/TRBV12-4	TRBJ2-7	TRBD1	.	TGTGCCAGCAGCCAGGGGACAGCTCGTGCCTACGAGCAGTACTTC	CASSQGTARAYEQYF
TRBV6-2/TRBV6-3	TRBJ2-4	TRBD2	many	TGTGCCAGCAGTCAGGCGGGACTAGCGGTAGCCAAAAACATTCAGTACTTC	CASSQAGLAVAKNIQYF
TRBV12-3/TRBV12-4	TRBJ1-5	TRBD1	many	TGTGCCAGCAGTTTCCCAGGGGGCGGTCAGCCCCAGCATTTT	CASSFPGGGQPQHF
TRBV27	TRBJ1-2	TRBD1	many	TGTGCCAGCTCAATTTCCCGACAGGGATTATTTGGCTACACCTTC	CASSISRQGLFGYTF
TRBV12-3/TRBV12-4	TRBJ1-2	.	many	TGTGCCAGCAGTTTCACCGCTGGGGCTAACTATGGCTACACCTTC	CASSFTAGANYGYTF
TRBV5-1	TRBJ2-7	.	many	TGCGCCAGCAGCTTGGGGGGGGAATCCTACGAGCAGTACTTC	CASSLGGESYEQYF
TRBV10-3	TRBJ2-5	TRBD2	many	TGTGCCATCAGTGAGTTAACAGCGGGGGTTGGAGAGACCCAGTACTTC	CAISELTAGVGETQYF
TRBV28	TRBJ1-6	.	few	TGTGCCAGCAGCCCCGCCGGGCAGGGAATTTCACCCCTCCACTTT	CASSPAGQGISPLHF
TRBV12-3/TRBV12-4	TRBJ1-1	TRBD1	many	TGTGCCAGCAGTCGACCGACAGGGTGGACTGAAGCTTTCTTT	CASSRPTGWTEAFF
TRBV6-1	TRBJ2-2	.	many	TGTGCCAGCAGTGGGCAGCGCTGGAACACCGGGGAGCTGTTTTTT	CASSGQRWNTGELFF
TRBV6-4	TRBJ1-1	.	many	TGTGCCAGCAGTCAGGGACAATCCACTGAAGCTTTCTTT	CASSQGQSTEAFF
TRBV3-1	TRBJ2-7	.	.	TGTGCCAGCAGCCCCGACCCCGGGCACTACTACGAGCAGTACTTC	CASSPDPGHYYEQYF
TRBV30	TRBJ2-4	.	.	TGTGCCTGGAGCCCCCCTTCATACATTAAGTACTTC	CAWSPPSYIKYF
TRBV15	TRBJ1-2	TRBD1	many	TGTGCCACCACCCCAGGTCAGGACAGGGTCTATGGCTACACCTTC	CATTPGQDRVYGYTF
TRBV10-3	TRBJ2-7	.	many	TGTGCCATCAGTGAGTTTGGAGGGGGCGACGAGCAGTACTTC	CAISEFGGGDEQYF
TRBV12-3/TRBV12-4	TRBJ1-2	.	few	TGTGCCAGCAGTTTAGCGCGGGGGTGGGGCTACACCTTC	CASSLARGWGYTF
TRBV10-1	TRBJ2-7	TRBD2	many	TGCGCCAGCAGTGACCCGGGACTAGCGGCTGATGAGCAGTACTTC	CASSDPGLAADEQYF
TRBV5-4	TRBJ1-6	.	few	TGTGCCAGCAGCTTGGGAGGCGATAAGAATTCACCCCTCCACTTT	CASSLGGDKNSPLHF
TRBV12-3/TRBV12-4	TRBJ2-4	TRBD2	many	TGTGCCAGCAGTTCCCGGACTAGCGGGAGGGCCCGGGGCTTGGACTTC	CASSSRTSGRARGLDF
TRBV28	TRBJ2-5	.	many	TGTGCCAGCAGCTCACTCGCCGGGGCACAGCGGACCCAAGAGACCCAGTACTTC	CASSSLAGAQRTQETQYF
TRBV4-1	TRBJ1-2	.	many	TGCGCCAGCCGTTCGGTTGGGGCCGGTCGTGGCTACACCTTC	CASRSVGAGRGYTF